This T cell receptor beta chain derives from a study of OX40 agonist ivuxolimab in advanced cancers. Across the whole study: Ivuxolimab, an agonist antibody against OX40 (CD134), was given to patients. Patients were dosed intravenously with ivuxolimab at 0.01 to 10 mg/kg every 2 weeks. Study-wide results and limits: Circulating CD4+ and CD8+ T cells showed clonal expansion by week 6 at 0.1 to 3.0 mg/kg. Researchers report that CD8+ T cells had, on average, more expanded clones than CD4+.

This CDR3 contains 16 residues. About this clone: No antigen is known for it.

Sequenced by immunoSEQ multiplex PCR; TCRdb stores in-frame clones only, minus some. Seen here are tens of thousands of clones, 91% observed once, and the top ten hold about 9%. The source was CD4+ or CD8+ T cells sorted from blood, collected in a trial of the OX40 agonist ivuxolimab. This chain joins TRBV21-1 and TRBJ2-2; TRBD1, the D gene given by the table, was not confirmed from the DNA. TRBV21-1 is termed a pseudogene. This receptor was identified in an adult with an advanced solid tumor such as melanoma, head and neck, liver or kidney cancer. CDR3 amino acids: CASSKAVQVNTGELFF. The DNA for the CDR3 is TGTGCCAGCAGCAAAGCTGTACAGGTTAACACCGGGGAGCTGTTTTTT.